This TCR beta chain emerged from a study of T cell responses to AZD1222 COVID-19 vaccine. Broader study findings: The reported proportion of spike-specific TCRs targeting unmutated variant regions was nearly half. After two AZD1222 doses, spike-specific TCR breadth and depth rose versus day 0. Clonal diversity was possibly underestimated, and white British individuals and females predominated among donors.

The CDR3 totals 13 residues. From germline, CDR1 is SGDLS and CDR2 YYNGEE. The V end lost 4 bases, the J end lost 5 bases, and 12 bases lay between the germline ends. A word on this clone: Its antigen is currently unknown.

The repertoire was sequenced with immunoSEQ multiplex PCR; TCRdb's copy has only in-frame clones and lacks some. The profile covers 90,000 or so clones, with approximately 89% appearing a single time and 5% to 6% taken by the ten largest. This sequence was found in an adult who received the AZD1222 COVID-19 vaccine. This sample comprised peripheral blood, obtained 28 days after the second AZD1222 dose. J is TRBJ1-1 and V is TRBV9; the D is unclear. The CDR3 here is CASSFPSGTEAFF. CDR3 DNA sequence: TGTGCCAGCAGCTTCCCCTCGGGGACTGAAGCTTTCTTT.